The rows below give T cell receptor beta chains drawn from one sample of a study of regulatory T cells in long-lasting Graves disease. TCRdb re-called the multiplex PCR reads through MiXCR, storing one row per CDR3 protein. Here the sample spans approximately 270,000 distinct CDR3 sequences, 15% to 20% being singletons. These data also formed part of another study, on T cells in Graves' hyperthyroidism and ophthalmopathy.

The sample in question was peripheral blood mononuclear cells (PBMCs), obtained at new diagnosis, from a patient treated with antithyroid drugs. All receptors come from a woman in her twenties or thirties with Graves disease. The CDR3 runs from the conserved cysteine through the conserved F or W. Fields, in order: J gene, V gene, D gene, clone size, CDR3 DNA, CDR3 protein. D genes are given only for firm matches. Some rows have no size entry. The others give once, few or many, or a class for an expanded clone.

TRBJ1-2 TRBV5-1 - many TGCGCCAGCAGCTCTACAGGGTCTTTAGACTATGGCTACACCTTC CASSSTGSLDYGYTF
TRBJ1-1 TRBV7-9 - many TGTGCCAGCAGCTCCCCCGCGGGGGACACTGAAGCTTTCTTT CASSSPAGDTEAFF
TRBJ2-7 TRBV20-1 TRBD1 many TGCAGTGCTGCTGGACAGGGGGCGCTTTCCGAGCAGTACTTC CSAAGQGALSEQYF
TRBJ2-7 TRBV7-9 - many TGTGCCAGCAGCCATAGGTCGCGGGGCAGCGAGCAGTACTTC CASSHRSRGSEQYF
TRBJ2-3 TRBV18 TRBD1 - TGTGCCAGCTCACCACCCGACAGGGGCACAGATACGCAGTATTTT CASSPPDRGTDTQYF
TRBJ1-2 TRBV29-1 - many TGCAGCGTTGCTGGGGGGCTGAACTATGGCTACACCTTC CSVAGGLNYGYTF
TRBJ1-2 TRBV18 TRBD1 many TGTGCCAGCTCACCTGAGGGACAGTCGGGCTATGGCTACACCTTC CASSPEGQSGYGYTF
TRBJ2-1 TRBV3-1 TRBD1 many TGTGCCAGCAGGTCCGGGACAGGGGTTTACAATGAGCAGTTCTTC CASRSGTGVYNEQFF
TRBJ1-5 TRBV7-9 TRBD1 once TGTGCCACCCGACAGGGGACTCAGCCCCAGCATTTT CATRQGTQPQHF
TRBJ1-2 TRBV7-6 - once TGTGCCAGCAGGTGGGGCGATGGCTACACCTTC CASRWGDGYTF
TRBJ2-3 TRBV3-1 - many TGTGCCAGCAGCCAGGCCCCAGGGGATTGGACGCAGTATTTT CASSQAPGDWTQYF
TRBJ2-2 TRBV12-3/TRBV12-4 TRBD1 - TGTGCCAGCAGCGCCGGGACAGGGAACACCGGGGAGCTGTTTTTT CASSAGTGNTGELFF
TRBJ2-2 TRBV9 TRBD2 few TGTGCCAGCAGCCCACGACTAGCGGGGGCCATGAACACCGGGGAGCTGTTTTTT CASSPRLAGAMNTGELFF
TRBJ1-1 TRBV10-3 - many TGTGCCATCAGCGGCGACACTGAAGCTTTCTTT CAISGDTEAFF
TRBJ2-5 TRBV7-9 - many TGTGCCAGCAGCCCTCAGGGAGCGGCCCCATGGGAGACCCAGTACTTC CASSPQGAAPWETQYF
TRBJ2-7 TRBV7-9 - many TGTGCCAGCAGCTTAGGTGGAAACTTC CASSLGGNF
TRBJ2-1 TRBV12-3/TRBV12-4 TRBD2 - TGTGCCAGCAGTTTCCCCGGGGGGGGTAGCTCCTACAATGAGCAGTTCTTC CASSFPGGGSSYNEQFF
TRBJ1-2 TRBV20-1 - many TGCAGTGCTGGGGAGATACAGGACTATGGCTACACCTTC CSAGEIQDYGYTF
TRBJ2-1 TRBV5-1 - many TGTGCCAGCAGCTTGGTGCAGGGGTACAATGAGCAGTTCTTC CASSLVQGYNEQFF
TRBJ1-1 TRBV7-3 - many TGTGCCAGCAGCTCGACGGTGAACACTGAAGCTTTCTTT CASSSTVNTEAFF
TRBJ2-3 TRBV7-3 TRBD2 many TGTGCCAGCAGCTTGGTGGCGGGGGGGCCCGCAGATACGCAGTATTTT CASSLVAGGPADTQYF
TRBJ2-7 TRBV7-2 TRBD1 many TGTGCCAGCAGCTTAGCATACAGGGGGACCTACGAGCAGTACTTC CASSLAYRGTYEQYF
TRBJ2-2 TRBV12-3/TRBV12-4 - many TGTGCCAGCAGAACAGGGCCGGCCGGGGAGCTGTTTTTT CASRTGPAGELFF
TRBJ1-4 TRBV12-3/TRBV12-4 TRBD1 few TGTGCCAGCAGGGGGACAGGGGGTCGAATTGAAAAACTGTTTTTT CASRGTGGRIEKLFF
TRBJ2-1 TRBV5-1 - many TGCGCCAGCAGCTTTGAGACCTACAATGAGCAGTTCTTC CASSFETYNEQFF
TRBJ2-7 TRBV5-1 TRBD2 - TGCGCCAGCGGCTTCCAGCGGACTAGCGGGGTACCCTACGAGCAGTACTTC CASGFQRTSGVPYEQYF
TRBJ2-1 TRBV6-2/TRBV6-3 - many TGTGCCAGCAGTTACGGACGGTACAATGAGCAGTTCTTC CASSYGRYNEQFF
TRBJ2-7 TRBV6-1 - - TGTGCCAGCAGCCAAGACAGGCAAGGGGGCTACGAGCAGTACTTC CASSQDRQGGYEQYF
TRBJ2-7 TRBV6-1 TRBD1 many TGTGCCAGCAGCCCGACAGGGCAAGGGTCCTACGAGCAGTACTTC CASSPTGQGSYEQYF
TRBJ2-1 TRBV2 TRBD2 - TGTGCCAGCCATGGACTAGCGGGAGTTCGAGGTGAGCAGTTCTTC CASHGLAGVRGEQFF
TRBJ2-1 TRBV7-2 - - TGTGCCAGCAGGAGGTGGAATGAGCAGTTCTTC CASRRWNEQFF
TRBJ1-4 TRBV20-1 - many TGCAGTGCTAGAGACCCGACGGTCCGAGGGGAAAAACTGTTTTTT CSARDPTVRGEKLFF
TRBJ1-1 TRBV20-1 - many TGCAGTGCTAGTAAGGGGCGGACAAACACTGAAGCTTTCTTT CSASKGRTNTEAFF
TRBJ2-5 TRBV9 TRBD2 many TGTGCCAGCAGCGGGCCTAGCGGGGGGGAGACCCAGTACTTC CASSGPSGGETQYF
TRBJ2-1 TRBV11-3 - many TGTGCCAGCAGCTTAACGGATAATGCCTACAATGAGCAGTTCTTC CASSLTDNAYNEQFF
TRBJ1-5 TRBV27 TRBD1 many TGTGCCAGCAGTTTAGATCGGGCAGGGGGGTGGCAGCCCCAGCATTTT CASSLDRAGGWQPQHF
TRBJ2-2 TRBV11-1 - many TGTGCCAGCAGCCAACGGGGGTTCAGGGAGCTGTTTTTT CASSQRGFRELFF
TRBJ1-3 TRBV6-5 - many TGTGCCAGCAGTTACTTTTCAGGAAGCTCTGGAAACACCATATATTTT CASSYFSGSSGNTIYF
TRBJ1-5 TRBV11-3 TRBD1 - TGTGCCAGCAGCCATTCCAGGGGGAAGCCCCAGCATTTT CASSHSRGKPQHF
TRBJ2-1 TRBV7-2 - many TGTGCCAGCAGCTCTCAGGGCAGGGGGGCCTACAATGAGCAGTTCTTC CASSSQGRGAYNEQFF
TRBJ2-1 TRBV18 - few TGTGCCAGCTCACGACGGCAGGGGTTGGAGGATGGGCAGTTCTTC CASSRRQGLEDGQFF
TRBJ2-5 TRBV6-1 TRBD2 few TGTGCCAGCAGGAGGACTAGTGGGACCCAGTACTTC CASRRTSGTQYF
TRBJ1-1 TRBV11-2 - many TGTGCCAGCAGACCCATACAGGGTTTCACTGAAGCTTTCTTT CASRPIQGFTEAFF
TRBJ2-7 TRBV5-1 TRBD1 many TGCGCCAGCAGCTCTACCGGGACAGGGGGCGCCGTCAGATACGAGCAGTACTTC CASSSTGTGGAVRYEQYF
TRBJ1-2 TRBV3-1 - many TGTGCCAGCAGCCAAGGGGGGGGGCGCTTCTATGGCTACACCTTC CASSQGGGRFYGYTF
TRBJ2-1 TRBV6-5 - - TGTGCCAGCAGTTACTCGCCAGGGTTCTACAATGAGCAGTTCTTC CASSYSPGFYNEQFF
TRBJ1-1 TRBV5-1 - many TGCGCCAGCAGCTTGGTGGGGCTCCCGAACACTGAAGCTTTCTTT CASSLVGLPNTEAFF